This is a list of T cell receptor beta chains from one sample in a study of blood T cell repertoires in COVID-19. Using immunoSEQ multiplex PCR, the repertoire was profiled, and TCRdb retains in-frame clones only, with some absent. Among under 250,000 clones listed, approximately 80% were seen once. Sequencing was done on a sample of peripheral blood. The source of these receptors is a woman aged 55-69 years who had recovered from COVID-19. Both conserved end residues are part of each CDR3. D genes are given only for firm matches. Not every row has a clone size; where given, it reads once, few, many or a size class.

D	V	size	J	CDR3	DNA
NA	TRBV4-2	NA	TRBJ2-7	CASSQDGQKSYEQYF	TGTGCCAGCAGCCAAGATGGGCAGAAATCCTACGAGCAGTACTTC
TRBD2	TRBV7-3	few	TRBJ2-1	CASSPGLAGGEQFF	TGTGCCAGCAGCCCCGGACTAGCTGGGGGTGAGCAGTTCTTC
TRBD1	TRBV19	once	TRBJ1-4	CASSIWDSINEKLFF	TGTGCCAGTAGTATATGGGACAGCATTAATGAAAAACTGTTTTTT
TRBD1	TRBV19	NA	TRBJ1-5	CASSPRTGGNQPQHF	TGTGCCAGTAGTCCGAGGACAGGGGGCAATCAGCCCCAGCATTTT
NA	TRBV19	NA	TRBJ2-3	CAATDSYADTQYF	TGTGCCGCAACGGACAGTTACGCAGATACGCAGTATTTT
NA	TRBV7-2	NA	TRBJ2-1	CASSVTSKQFF	TGTGCCAGCAGCGTTACTAGTAAGCAGTTCTTC
NA	TRBV27	NA	TRBJ1-2	CASSPLPPRTNYGYTF	TGTGCCAGCAGTCCTCTACCACCGAGAACTAACTATGGCTACACCTTC
NA	TRBV19	NA	TRBJ1-1	CASSVLRTANTEAFF	TGTGCCAGTAGTGTTCTTCGGACAGCGAACACTGAAGCTTTCTTT
TRBD2	TRBV5-8	NA	TRBJ2-1	CASSLLWGGNEQFF	TGTGCCAGCAGCTTGTTGTGGGGGGGAAATGAGCAGTTCTTC
TRBD1	TRBV18	NA	TRBJ2-6	CASSPQGALAGANVLTF	TGTGCCAGCTCACCACAGGGGGCTTTAGCTGGGGCCAACGTCCTGACTTTC
NA	TRBV4-1	NA	TRBJ1-1	CASSGLGGGGTEAFF	TGCGCCAGCAGCGGTCTCGGGGGAGGGGGCACTGAAGCTTTCTTT
NA	TRBV5-6	NA	TRBJ1-6	CASSNGGSLHF	TGTGCCAGCAGCAACGGCGGGTCCCTCCACTTT
TRBD2	TRBV27	NA	TRBJ2-1	CASSLLAGEVDEQFF	TGTGCCAGCAGTTTACTCGCGGGGGAAGTCGATGAGCAGTTCTTC
NA	TRBV4-2	NA	TRBJ1-5	CASSQFRASNQPQHF	TGTGCCAGCAGCCAATTCAGGGCTAGCAATCAGCCCCAGCATTTT